Here is one T cell receptor beta chain with its context. The length of the CDR3 is 13 residues. Unmatched junction bases numbered 5, after V lost 4 bases and J lost 4 bases. The data originate from a study of control samples from healthy donors and cancer patients. The method was immunoSEQ multiplex PCR; TCRdb's version includes in-frame clones alone and lacks a portion of them. The data hold 110,000 to 150,000 clones, with about 89% observed a single time. The receptor was isolated from a man between 18 and 29 years old in good health. The specimen sequenced was blood. V and J are TRBV5-7 and TRBJ2-7; 7 nucleotides line up with TRBD1. TRBV5-7 is sorted into the ORF group, with uncertain function. The CDR3 DNA is TGTGCCAGCAGCCGTGCACAGGGGTACGAGCAGTACTTC. Its translation: CASSRAQGYEQYF.